This TCR beta chain was sequenced in a study of CD8 T cells in Susac syndrome. General study points: The authors found about 17 Susac-specific public clones in total CD8+ repertoires and five or six in CD8+ TEMRA repertoires.

A note on this clonotype: What it binds is not known.

Germline lookup yields CDR1 MDHEN and CDR2 SYDVKM. The ends lost 6 bases at V and 8 bases at J; junction bases unmatched: 9. This CDR3 has 14 residues. Peripheral blood CD8+ and CD4+ T cells were profiled by TCR beta sequencing. While CD8+ and CD4+ T cells were isolated negatively, TEMRA cells were enriched by FACS. cDNA came from around 0.54 to 1 ug RNA primed by random hexamers. Via MiXCR, TCRdb re-called the immunoSEQ multiplex PCR reads, giving one row per CDR3 protein. In the table there are tens of thousands of distinct CDR3 sequences, over 85% of which are singletons. The sample comprised CD8+ T cells from PBMCs. The TCR was taken from a human donor with Susac syndrome. The chain is built from TRBV28 and TRBJ1-2, with 10 bases that match TRBD1. The CDR3 region is CASRQLRTGGGYTF. DNA of the CDR3: TGTGCCAGCAGACAACTCCGGACAGGGGGGGGCTACACCTTC.